The 5 T cell receptor beta chains below all came from one sample that was sequenced in a study of blood T cell repertoires in COVID-19. Libraries were prepared by immunoSEQ multiplex PCR; TCRdb keeps only in-frame clonotypes and omits some of them. The sample includes hundreds of thousands of clones, about nine tenths of them seen just once. Material for sequencing was peripheral blood. The receptor source for this set is a woman in her twenties or thirties with COVID-19, enrolled during active disease.

The V gene is TRBV30, the J gene TRBJ1-2, with D uncertain. Deletions cut 4 bases from V and 5 bases from J, with 8 bases between. CDR3 size: 11 residues. The germline V gene has CDR1 GTSNPN and CDR2 SVGIG (reference sequence). CDR3 in DNA: TGTGCCTGGAATTACAAGTATGGCTACACCTTC. Translation gives CAWNYKYGYTF.

This sequence joins TRBV7-6 and TRBJ1-4; no firm D call. Trimming left V 1 base short and J 7 bases short, with 16 bases between. The length of the CDR3 is 16 residues. Germline CDR1 is SGHVS and CDR2 is FNYEAQ. The CDR3 sequence is CASSLVGPREGEKLFF. The CDR3 DNA reads as TGTGCCAGCAGCTTAGTAGGGCCAAGAGAGGGTGAAAAACTGTTTTTT.

This rearrangement joins TRBV2 to TRBJ2-2; D is uncertain. The CDR3 spans 14 residues. The germline V and J ends were trimmed by 5 bases and 0 bases, with 7 bases remaining between them. Germline CDR1 is SNHLY and CDR2 is FYNNEI. The CDR3 coding sequence is TGTGCCAGCAGTCAACTAACGAACACCGGGGAGCTGTTTTTT. Amino acids: CASSQLTNTGELFF.

The CDR3 DNA reads as TGTGCCAGCAGCTCTGGTAGCGGGGGGTACAATGAGCAGTTCTTC. Its translation: CASSSGSGGYNEQFF. The chain recombines TRBV5-4 with TRBJ2-1, with 10 bases identical to TRBD2. V gave up 3 bases and J gave up 4 bases; unmatched junction bases: 4. There are 15 residues in the CDR3. The V gene's germline CDR1 is SGHNT and CDR2 YYREEE (reference sequence).

This clone was picked up one time. The identical CDR3 is also encoded by other nucleotide sequences in the sample. J is TRBJ1-1 and V is TRBV4-1, with TRBD1 matching over 7 bases. V gave up 2 bases and J gave up 2 bases; unmatched junction bases: 2. The CDR3 runs to 14 residues. The germline gives CDR1 MGHRA, CDR2 YSYEKL. The CDR3 DNA sequence: TGCGCCAGCAGCCAACGACAGGGTAACACTGAAGCTTTCTTT. Protein sequence: CASSQRQGNTEAFF.